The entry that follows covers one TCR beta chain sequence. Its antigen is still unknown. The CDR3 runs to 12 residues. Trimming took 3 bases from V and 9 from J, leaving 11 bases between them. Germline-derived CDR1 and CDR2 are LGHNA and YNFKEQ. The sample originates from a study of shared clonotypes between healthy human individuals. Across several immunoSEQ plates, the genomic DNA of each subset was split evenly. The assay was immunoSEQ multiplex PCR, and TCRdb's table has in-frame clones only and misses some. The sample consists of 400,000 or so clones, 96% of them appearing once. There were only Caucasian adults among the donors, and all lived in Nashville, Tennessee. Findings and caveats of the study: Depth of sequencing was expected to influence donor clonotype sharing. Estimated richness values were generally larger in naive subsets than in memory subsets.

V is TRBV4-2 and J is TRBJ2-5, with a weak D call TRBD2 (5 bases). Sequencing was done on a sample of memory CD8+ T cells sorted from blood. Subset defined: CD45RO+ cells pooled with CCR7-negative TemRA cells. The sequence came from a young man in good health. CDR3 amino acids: CASSHDTSPQYF. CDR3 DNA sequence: TGTGCCAGCAGCCATGATACTAGTCCCCAGTACTTC.